These 21 T cell receptor beta chains share one sample of origin, sequenced in a study of blood T cell repertoires in COVID-19. Libraries were prepared by immunoSEQ multiplex PCR; TCRdb keeps only in-frame clonotypes and omits some of them. The sample includes over 80,000 clones, roughly nine tenths of them seen just once. The specimen sequenced was peripheral blood. These receptors originate from a man in his 60s with acute or convalescent COVID-19.

J is TRBJ2-2 and V is TRBV4-1; D is perhaps TRBD1 (6 bases). The CDR3 is 18 residues long. Trimming removed 0 bases from V and 1 base from J, with 15 bases in between. Germline lookup yields CDR1 MGHRA and CDR2 YSYEKL. In DNA form, the CDR3 reads TGCGCCAGCAGCCAAGATCGGGTGGCAGGGGTGAACACCGGGGAGCTGTTTTTT. It specifies CASSQDRVAGVNTGELFF.

V usage is TRBV27 and J usage is TRBJ2-7, with TRBD2 matching 8 bases. V shed 8 bases, J shed 2 bases, and the junction held 8 bases outside the gene matches. CDR3 length equals 14 residues. Germline CDR1 MNHEY, CDR2 SMNVEV (reference sequence). CDR3 residues: CASRRSGSPYEQYF. CDR3 nucleotides: TGTGCCAGCCGCAGGAGCGGGAGCCCCTACGAGCAGTACTTC.

This CDR3 is CASRASGRDTQYF. In DNA, the CDR3 is TGTGCCAGCAGGGCTAGCGGGAGAGATACGCAGTATTTT. The V call is TRBV6-4, the J call TRBJ2-3; 10 bases line up with TRBD2. CDR3 size: 13 residues. Germline CDR1 MRHNA, CDR2 SNTAGT. With V trimmed by 6 bases and J by 5 bases, 2 bases remained unmatched.

The chain joins TRBV11-3 to TRBJ2-5; TRBD1 matches 7 bases. In germline, CDR1 is SGHNT, CDR2 YENEEA. The CDR3 runs 14 residues. Unmatched junction bases numbered 4, after V lost 5 bases and J lost 1 base. CDR3 bases: TGTGCCAGCAGCCACCGGGACAGCCAAGAGACCCAGTACTTC. It codes for CASSHRDSQETQYF.

The chain has TRBV6-5 and TRBJ1-2; D may be TRBD1 (6 bases). The V gene's germline CDR1 is MNHEY and CDR2 SVGAGI. V dropped 0 bases and J dropped 7 bases, with 15 bases sitting between them. This CDR3 is built from 15 residues. The CDR3 DNA reads as TGTGCCAGCAGTTACTCTTTCACAGGGACGTCTGGCTACACCTTC. It yields the protein CASSYSFTGTSGYTF.

The chain couples TRBV5-1 to TRBJ2-7; 7 positions match TRBD1. With 0 bases clipped from V and 7 bases from J, the junction kept 4 bases outside the gene matches. CDR1 is SGHRS and CDR2 is YFSETQ in the germline V gene. The CDR3 extends over 13 amino acids. The CDR3 sequence is CASSLGQGTEQYF. Written as DNA, the CDR3 is TGCGCCAGCAGCTTGGGACAGGGTACGGAGCAGTACTTC.

The chain carries TRBV6-5 and TRBJ2-3; D not certain. Deletions cut 7 bases from V and 2 bases from J, with 10 bases between. The CDR3 consists of 13 residues. CDR1 is MNHEY, CDR2 SVGAGI, per germline. The CDR3 loop is CASTLGFTDTQYF. CDR3 nucleotides: TGTGCCAGCACGCTCGGGTTCACAGATACGCAGTATTTT.

The chain employs TRBV11-2 and TRBJ2-7; TRBD2 is a possible D gene (5 bases). V was pared by 0 bases and J by 2 bases, with 11 bases between. The CDR3 consists of 15 residues. Germline V gives CDR1 SGHAT, CDR2 FQNNGV. CDR3 in amino acids: CASSLDRDATYEQYF. Here the CDR3 DNA reads TGTGCCAGCAGCTTAGATCGGGATGCTACCTACGAGCAGTACTTC. The variable domain in full, completed from reference TRBV11-2 and TRBJ2-7, reads EAGVAQSPRYKIIEKRQSVAFWCNPISGHATLYWYQQILGQGPKLLIQFQNNGVVDDSQLPKDRFSAERLKGVDSTLKIQPAKLEDSAVYLCASSLDRDATYEQYFGPGTRLTVT.

This chain links TRBV27 with TRBJ2-2; a weak D match, TRBD1 (5 bases). Germline V lookup: CDR1 MNHEY, CDR2 SMNVEV (reference sequence). V lost 6 bases to trimming and J lost 5 bases, with 19 bases between them. This CDR3 has 16 amino acids. CDR3 in amino acids: CASSPPRGHRTGELFF. The CDR3 DNA reads TGTGCCAGCAGCCCACCTAGGGGTCACCGGACCGGGGAGCTGTTTTTT.

This clone was found once. The chain links TRBV28 to TRBJ1-5; 11 bases are shared with TRBD1. The CDR3 totals 16 residues. Germline values: CDR1 MDHEN, CDR2 SYDVKM. Trimming cost V 2 bases and J 5 bases; bases outside gene matches: 5. The CDR3 DNA is TGTGCCAGCAGTTTACCAGGGACAGGGGGGGATCAGCCCCAGCATTTT. It encodes CASSLPGTGGDQPQHF.

This chain links TRBV11-3 with TRBJ2-7; 7 bases align to TRBD1. The V gene's germline CDR1 is SGHNT and CDR2 YENEEA. V was pared by 4 bases and J by 2 bases, with 5 bases of the junction left unmatched. The CDR3 has 14 residues. The CDR3 loop is CASSSPDRTYEQYF. CDR3 in DNA: TGTGCCAGCAGCTCCCCGGACAGGACCTACGAGCAGTACTTC.

This rearrangement joins TRBV28 to TRBJ2-7; 10 bases agree with TRBD1. This CDR3 is built from 15 residues. Germline loops: CDR1 MDHEN, CDR2 SYDVKM. The J segment lost 4 bases and the V segment lost 5 bases, leaving 8 bases of the junction unmatched. CDR3 sequence: CASSPGTGDRYEQYF. The CDR3 DNA follows: TGTGCCAGCAGTCCTGGGACAGGGGATAGGTACGAGCAGTACTTC.

The chain links TRBV9 to TRBJ1-2; 7 nucleotides match TRBD1. J lost 0 bases, V lost 3 bases, and 8 bases had no gene match. This CDR3 region has 16 residues. Germline V CDR1 and CDR2: SGDLS, YYNGEE. CDR3: CASSEVRGPANYGYTF. In nucleotides, the CDR3 is TGTGCCAGCAGCGAAGTGAGGGGGCCGGCTAACTATGGCTACACCTTC.

The chain carries TRBV7-9 and TRBJ2-5; 12 nucleotides agree with TRBD1. J gave up 4 bases and V 8 bases, and 11 bases lay outside the gene matches. Germline V gene sequence: CDR1 SEHNR, CDR2 FQNEAQ (reference sequence). This CDR3 is 16 amino acids long. The CDR3, as DNA: TGTGCCAGCGTACCGGGACAGGGGGCTTGGGGAGAGACCCAGTACTTC. It yields the protein CASVPGQGAWGETQYF.

The gene calls are TRBV4-3 and TRBJ1-2, with 7 bases lining up with TRBD1. Per germline, CDR1 LGHNA and CDR2 YSLEER. CDR3 size: 13 residues. Trimming took 1 base from V and 4 from J; bases not matched to a gene: 0. In nucleotides, the CDR3 is TGCGCCAGCAGCCAAGGACAGGGCTATGGCTACACCTTC. Translating it yields CASSQGQGYGYTF.

In the case of this clone: A junction end diverges from the germline sequence, so it may reflect a read error. The sample has other DNA sequences that encode this CDR3 too. The V and J genes are TRBV13 and TRBJ2-7; 14 bases match TRBD2. The CDR3 is 18 amino acids. The germline CDR1 and CDR2 sequences are PRHDT and FYEKMQ (reference sequence). The CDR3 bases are TGTGCCAGCAGCTCCGGGACTAGCGGGAGAGGGGGCCCCTACGAGCAGTACTTT. It codes for CASSSGTSGRGGPYEQYF.

The chain recombines TRBV9 with TRBJ2-7; possible D gene TRBD2, 5 bases. The CDR3 is 13 amino acids. The germline CDR1 and CDR2 sequences are SGDLS and YYNGEE. Trimming removed 0 bases from V and 6 bases from J, with 10 bases in between. The CDR3 sequence: CASSVVSGSEQYF. Here the CDR3 DNA reads TGTGCCAGCAGCGTAGTTTCGGGGAGCGAGCAGTACTTC.

This sequence joins TRBV9 and TRBJ2-2; 9 nucleotides agree with TRBD2. The V gene end was trimmed by 4 bases and the J gene end by 3 bases; junction bases not matched to a gene: 4. The germline gives CDR1 SGDLS, CDR2 YYNGEE. This CDR3 contains 15 residues. This CDR3 reads CASSRSGSHTGELFF. In DNA, the CDR3 is TGTGCCAGCAGCCGTAGCGGGAGTCACACCGGGGAGCTGTTTTTT. The full variable domain, in which reference TRBV9 and TRBJ2-2 provide the parts outside the CDR3, is DSGVTQTPKHLITATGQRVTLRCSPRSGDLSVYWYQQSLDQGLQFLIQYYNGEERAKGNILERFSAQQFPDLHSELNLSSLELGDSALYFCASSRSGSHTGELFFGEGSRLTVL.

The chain is built from TRBV6-5 and TRBJ2-3, with D perhaps TRBD2 (5 bases). This CDR3 has 15 amino acids. Germline V gene lookup returns CDR1 MNHEY and CDR2 SVGAGI. With 6 bases removed from V and 0 bases from J, the gap between germline ends came to 13 bases. The CDR3 DNA follows: TGTGCCAGCAGGGCGGGTGGTACTAGCACAGATACGCAGTATTTT. This translates into CASRAGGTSTDTQYF.

This chain uses TRBV6-5 with TRBJ2-1; TRBD2 matches 10 bases. The germline gives CDR1 MNHEY, CDR2 SVGAGI. The length of the CDR3 is 16 residues. Germline trimming cut 0 bases from V and 8 bases from J; bases unmatched to any gene: 7. The CDR3 DNA sequence: TGTGCCAGCAGTTACTCGTCTAGCGGGAGTTTCGATGAGCAGTTCTTC. Protein product: CASSYSSSGSFDEQFF.

The V gene is TRBV10-3, the J gene TRBJ1-3, with D uncertain. Trimming left V 3 bases short and J 8 bases short, with 11 bases between. Looked up from germline, CDR1 is ENHRY and CDR2 is SYGVKD. This CDR3 spans 13 amino acids. CDR3 sequence reads: CAISDAGMDTIYF. As DNA, the CDR3 is TGTGCCATCAGTGATGCGGGGATGGACACCATATATTTT.